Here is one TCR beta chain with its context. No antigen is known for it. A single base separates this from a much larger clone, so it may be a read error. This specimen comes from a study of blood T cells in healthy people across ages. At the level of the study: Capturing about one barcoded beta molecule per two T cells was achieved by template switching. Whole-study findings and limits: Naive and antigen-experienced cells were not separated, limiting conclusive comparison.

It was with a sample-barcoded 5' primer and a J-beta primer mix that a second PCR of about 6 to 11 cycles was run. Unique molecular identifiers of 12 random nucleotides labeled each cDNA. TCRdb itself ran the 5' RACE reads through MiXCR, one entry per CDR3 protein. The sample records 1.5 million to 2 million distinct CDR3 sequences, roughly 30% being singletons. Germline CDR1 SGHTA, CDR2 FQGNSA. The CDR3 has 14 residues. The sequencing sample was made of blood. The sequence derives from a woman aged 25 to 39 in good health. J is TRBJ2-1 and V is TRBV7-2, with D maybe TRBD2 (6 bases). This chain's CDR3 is CASSFQREYNEQVF. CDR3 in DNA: TGTGCCAGCAGCTTCCAACGGGAGTACAATGAGCAGGTCTTC.